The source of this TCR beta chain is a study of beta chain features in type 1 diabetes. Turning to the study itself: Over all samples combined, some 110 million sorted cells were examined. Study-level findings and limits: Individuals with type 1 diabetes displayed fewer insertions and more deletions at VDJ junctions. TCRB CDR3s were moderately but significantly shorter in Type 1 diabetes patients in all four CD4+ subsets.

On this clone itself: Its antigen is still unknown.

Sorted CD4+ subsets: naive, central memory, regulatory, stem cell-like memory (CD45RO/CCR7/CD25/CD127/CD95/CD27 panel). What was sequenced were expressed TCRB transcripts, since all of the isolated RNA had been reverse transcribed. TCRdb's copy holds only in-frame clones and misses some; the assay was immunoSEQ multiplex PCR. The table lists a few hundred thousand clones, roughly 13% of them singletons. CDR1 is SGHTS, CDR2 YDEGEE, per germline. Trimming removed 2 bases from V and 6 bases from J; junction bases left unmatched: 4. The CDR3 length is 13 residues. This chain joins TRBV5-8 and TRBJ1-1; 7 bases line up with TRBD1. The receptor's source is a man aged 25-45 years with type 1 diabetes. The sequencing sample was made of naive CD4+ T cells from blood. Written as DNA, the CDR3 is TGTGCCAGCAGCTTAAGAGGGGGCGCTGAAGCTTTCTTT. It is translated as CASSLRGGAEAFF.